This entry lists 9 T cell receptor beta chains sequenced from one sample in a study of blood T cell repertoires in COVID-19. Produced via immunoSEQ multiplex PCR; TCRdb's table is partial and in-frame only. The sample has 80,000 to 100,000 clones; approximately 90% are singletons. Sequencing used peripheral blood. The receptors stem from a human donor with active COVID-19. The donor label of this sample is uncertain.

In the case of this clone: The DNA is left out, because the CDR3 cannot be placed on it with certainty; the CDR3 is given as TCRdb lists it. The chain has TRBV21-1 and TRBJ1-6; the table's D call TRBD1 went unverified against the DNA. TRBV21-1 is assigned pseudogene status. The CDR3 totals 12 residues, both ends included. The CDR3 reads CAIVGLGSPLHF.

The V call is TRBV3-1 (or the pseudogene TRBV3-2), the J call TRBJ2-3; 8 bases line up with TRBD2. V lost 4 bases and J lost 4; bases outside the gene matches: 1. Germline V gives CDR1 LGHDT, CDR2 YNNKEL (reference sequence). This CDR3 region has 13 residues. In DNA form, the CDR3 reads TGTGCCAGCAGCCCGGGACTAGCAGATACGCAGTATTTT. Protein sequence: CASSPGLADTQYF.

The CDR3 coding sequence is TGTGCCAGCAGCTTCGTACAGGGGGCGGTGGAGACCCAGTACTTC. It specifies CASSFVQGAVETQYF. The rearrangement links TRBV11-2 to TRBJ2-5; 9 nucleotides agree with TRBD1. The CDR3 loop spans 15 amino acids. Germline values: CDR1 SGHAT, CDR2 FQNNGV. V shed 3 bases and J 5 bases; nucleotides not matched to a gene: 7.

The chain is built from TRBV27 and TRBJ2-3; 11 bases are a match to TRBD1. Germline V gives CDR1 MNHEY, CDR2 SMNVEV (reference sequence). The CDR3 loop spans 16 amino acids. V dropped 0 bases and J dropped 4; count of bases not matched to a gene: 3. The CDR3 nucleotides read TGTGCCAGCAGTTTATCCGGGACAGGGGGTCCAGATACGCAGTATTTT. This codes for CASSLSGTGGPDTQYF.

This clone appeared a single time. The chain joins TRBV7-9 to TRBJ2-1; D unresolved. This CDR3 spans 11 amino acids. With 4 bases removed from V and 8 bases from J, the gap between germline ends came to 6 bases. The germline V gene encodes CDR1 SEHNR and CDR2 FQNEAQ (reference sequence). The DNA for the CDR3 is TGTGCCAGCAGCTCCTCCGATGAGCAGTTCTTC. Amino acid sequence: CASSSSDEQFF.

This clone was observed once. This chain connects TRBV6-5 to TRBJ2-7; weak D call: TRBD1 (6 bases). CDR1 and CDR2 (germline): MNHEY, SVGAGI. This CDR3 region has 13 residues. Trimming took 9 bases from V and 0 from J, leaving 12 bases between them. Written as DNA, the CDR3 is TGTGCCAGTCTCCAGGGGACCTCCTACGAGCAGTACTTC. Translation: CASLQGTSYEQYF.

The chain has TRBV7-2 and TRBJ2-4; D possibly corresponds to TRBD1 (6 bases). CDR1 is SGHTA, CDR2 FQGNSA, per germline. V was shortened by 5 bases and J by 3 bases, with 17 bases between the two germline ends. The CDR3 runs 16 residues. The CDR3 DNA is TGTGCCAGCAGCCAATGGTGGGACAAGGACAAAAACATTCAGTACTTC. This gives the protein CASSQWWDKDKNIQYF.

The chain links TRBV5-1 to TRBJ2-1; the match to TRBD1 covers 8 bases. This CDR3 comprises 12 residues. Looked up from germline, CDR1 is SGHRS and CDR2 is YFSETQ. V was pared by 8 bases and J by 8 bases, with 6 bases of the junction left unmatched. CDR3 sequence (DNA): TGCGCCAGTTCCAGGGGGCAAGATGAGCAGTTCTTC. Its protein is CASSRGQDEQFF.

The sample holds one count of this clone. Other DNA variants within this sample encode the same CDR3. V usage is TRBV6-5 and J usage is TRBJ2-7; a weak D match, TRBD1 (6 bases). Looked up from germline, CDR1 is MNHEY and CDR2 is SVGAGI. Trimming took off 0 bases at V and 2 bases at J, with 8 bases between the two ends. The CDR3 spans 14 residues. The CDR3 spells CASSYSGTTYEQYF. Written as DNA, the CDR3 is TGTGCCAGCAGTTACTCCGGGACAACCTACGAGCAGTACTTC.